This T cell receptor beta chain emerged from a study of blood T cell repertoires in COVID-19 (dated by TCRdb to 2020 to 2021). Concerning the study at large: Samples from collaborators originated in the United States, Italy and Spain and spanned both the acute and convalescent phases of COVID-19. The prospective study material was composed of cDNA or gDNA derived from T cells, B-cell-depleted T cells, or PBMCs. The dataset comprised deeply sampled blood TCRbeta repertoires from subjects exposed to, actively infected with, or recovered from COVID-19. A freely available public database, intended as a resource for researchers studying the immune response to SARS-CoV-2, is where the repertoires were released. The samples were drawn from the first 160 participants of the ongoing ImmuneRACE study and from some 1,300 subjects provided by 6 global collaborators. Nearly every sample came with metadata listing a de-identified subject ID, COVID-19 status, age in years and sex. Where available, HLA class I and class II types were taken from metadata supplied by the sample provider and were not determined by assay-based typing.

For CDR1 and CDR2, the germline V gene lists MNHNS and SASEGT. V loses 3 bases at its end and J loses 0 bases; junction bases beyond the gene matches: 7. Counted from cysteine to phenylalanine, this CDR3 has 16 amino acids. Only the CDR3 part of the read is kept: 48 bases, read in frame from the first base. Collaborating institutions collected whole blood in K2EDTA tubes following their own protocols. For TCRbeta analysis, collaborators shipped samples in one of three forms: frozen whole blood, isolated PBMCs, or DNA extracted from either of those sample types. What the study reported, not specific to this receptor: How much clinical and demographic metadata was included differed by source and by participant, and the metadata was provided uncurated.

The immunoSEQ Assay, a bias-controlled multiplex PCR, was used to amplify TCRbeta CDR3 regions from genomic DNA. The study's own analysis went as follows. Nucleated cell counts per sample were estimated from amplification of reference gene primers within the assay. To quantify the absolute abundance of each unique TCRbeta CDR3 rearrangement, sequence reads were collapsed and filtered. For each sample, productive Simpson clonality was calculated as the square root of Simpson's diversity index over productive rearrangements. Drawn from immuneACCESS, this table holds only the in-frame rearrangements with V and J called that TCRdb kept. Clones are partly lost; checked studies trace under half to an unresolved V gene and leave the rest unexplained. D and trimming come from the DNA, and the V and J calls and clone size come from that table. The sample records roughly 230,000 clones, approximately 81% of which are singletons. The ten largest clones represent 7.9% of the sample.

With regard to this clone: There is no known antigen for this receptor. The record has no base qualities; no much larger clone is one base away.

The V and J genes are TRBV6-1 and TRBJ1-1; the central 7 bases match TRBD1. Sequenced input: peripheral blood. This clonotype was sampled from a woman aged 80 or over with acute or convalescent COVID-19. CDR3 region: CASSDPQGRMNTEAFF. At the DNA level, the sequence is TGTGCCAGCAGTGATCCACAGGGGCGCATGAACACTGAAGCTTTCTTT.